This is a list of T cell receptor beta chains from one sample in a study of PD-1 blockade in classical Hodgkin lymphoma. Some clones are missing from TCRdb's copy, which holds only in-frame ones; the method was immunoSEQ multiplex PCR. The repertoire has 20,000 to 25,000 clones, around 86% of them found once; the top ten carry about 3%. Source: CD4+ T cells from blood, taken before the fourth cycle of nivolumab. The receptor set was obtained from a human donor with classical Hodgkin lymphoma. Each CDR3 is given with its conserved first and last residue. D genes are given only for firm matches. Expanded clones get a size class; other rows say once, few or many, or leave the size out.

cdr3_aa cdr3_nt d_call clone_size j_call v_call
CASSADRGLYGYTF TGTGCCAGCAGTGCTGACAGGGGGCTTTACGGCTACACCTTC TRBD1 few TRBJ1-2 TRBV2
CASSLYSGGSDEQFF TGTGCCAGCAGCCTTTATAGCGGGGGATCCGATGAGCAGTTCTTC TRBD2 NA TRBJ2-1 TRBV28
CASSSNRVGGYTF TGTGCCAGTAGTTCTAACAGGGTCGGAGGCTACACCTTC NA NA TRBJ1-2 TRBV19
CASSRETGRMNTEAFF TGCGCCAGCAGCCGGGAGACAGGGCGAATGAACACTGAAGCTTTCTTT TRBD1 NA TRBJ1-1 TRBV4-1
CATSRERQGRGEQYF TGTGCCACCAGCAGAGAGCGACAGGGACGAGGCGAGCAGTACTTC TRBD1 NA TRBJ2-7 TRBV15
CASSLVAGNPYEQYF TGTGCCAGCAGCTTGGTGGCAGGTAACCCCTACGAGCAGTACTTC NA NA TRBJ2-7 TRBV5-4
CASSLTEKLFF TGTGCCAGCAGCTTAACCGAAAAACTGTTTTTT NA NA TRBJ1-4 TRBV7-9
CSAGDWDTQYF TGCAGTGCTGGAGACTGGGATACGCAGTATTTT NA NA TRBJ2-3 TRBV20-1
CSAKTGVEQYF TGCAGTGCAAAGACAGGGGTCGAGCAGTACTTC TRBD1 NA TRBJ2-7 TRBV20-1
CASRGLHDEQFF TGTGCCAGCAGGGGGCTGCACGATGAGCAGTTCTTC NA NA TRBJ2-1 TRBV14
CASRSLEGNSPLHF TGTGCCAGCAGATCTTTAGAGGGTAATTCACCCCTCCACTTT NA NA TRBJ1-6 TRBV27
CASRSGGASEQYF TGTGCCAGTCGCAGCGGGGGGGCCTCCGAGCAGTACTTC TRBD2 NA TRBJ2-7 TRBV28